These 8 T cell receptor beta chains originate from one sample sequenced in a study of T cell responses to AZD1222 COVID-19 vaccine. The table came from immunoSEQ multiplex PCR; TCRdb's copy has only in-frame clones and leaves some out. The sample holds around 120,000 clones, roughly 90% seen once. The sequenced sample was peripheral blood, obtained on day 0 of AZD1222 vaccination. These receptors were collected from an adult in good health.

This clone was recorded once. This sequence joins TRBV7-6 and TRBJ2-3; 7 bases are shared with TRBD2. The CDR3 length is 16 residues. V trimming: 1 base; J trimming: 2 bases; junction bases outside the gene matches: 6. Germline CDR1 reads SGHVS; CDR2 reads FNYEAQ. This CDR3 is CASSLVEGGATDTQYF. Written as DNA, the CDR3 is TGTGCCAGCAGCTTAGTCGAGGGAGGGGCCACAGATACGCAGTATTTT.

Notes on this clone: Sequence at one end of the junction differs from germline and may be a read error. This rearrangement joins TRBV29-1 to TRBJ2-1, with D possibly matching TRBD2 (5 bases). The CDR3 has 14 residues. The V gene's germline CDR1 is SQVTM and CDR2 ANQGSEA. CDR3 in amino acids: CSAEPGRTYNEQFF. In nucleotides, the CDR3 is TGCAGCGCTGAACCGGGAAGGACGTACAATGAGCAGTTCTTC.

The chain carries TRBV2 and TRBJ1-4; weak D call: TRBD1 (6 bases). Trimming cost V 1 base and J 4 bases, with 10 bases left between them. Germline loops: CDR1 SNHLY, CDR2 FYNNEI. This CDR3 is built from 15 residues. The DNA for the CDR3 is TGTGCCAGCAGTGAAGTTGGGGGCCTTAATGAAAAACTGTTTTTT. Its translation: CASSEVGGLNEKLFF.

The V and J genes are TRBV7-9 and TRBJ1-2; 7 bases match TRBD1. CDR3 length: 13 amino acids. The germline gives CDR1 SEHNR, CDR2 FQNEAQ (reference sequence). Unmatched junction bases numbered 3, after V lost 5 bases and J lost 3 bases. As DNA, the CDR3 is TGTGCCAGCAGCCCGGGGACAGACTATGGCTACACCTTC. It codes for CASSPGTDYGYTF. Drawing the rest from reference TRBV7-9 and TRBJ1-2, the complete variable domain is DTGVSQNPRHKITKRGQNVTFRCDPISEHNRLYWYRQTLGQGPEFLTYFQNEAQLEKSRLLSDRFSAERPKGSFSTLEIQRTEQGDSAMYLCASSPGTDYGYTFGSGTRLTVV.

This clone showed up just once. This rearrangement joins TRBV12-3 or TRBV12-4 to TRBJ1-1; no definite D call. The CDR3 spans 12 residues. V lost 2 bases, J lost 6 bases, and 7 bases lay in between. CDR3 DNA: TGTGCCAGCAGTTTATATTCGGCTGAAGCTTTCTTT. Translation: CASSLYSAEAFF.

The rearrangement joins TRBV19 to TRBJ1-5; no firm D call. In germline, CDR1 is LNHDA, CDR2 SQIVND (reference sequence). The CDR3 totals 14 residues. V gave up 2 bases and J gave up 0 bases, with 5 bases separating them. CDR3 sequence reads: CASSISDSNQPQHF. As DNA, the CDR3 is TGTGCCAGTAGTATATCCGATAGCAATCAGCCCCAGCATTTT.

The chain couples TRBV19 to TRBJ1-5, with D tentatively TRBD1 (6 bases). Trimming cost V 1 base and J 6 bases, with 13 bases left between them. Germline CDR1 is LNHDA and CDR2 is SQIVND (reference sequence). CDR3 length equals 15 residues. The CDR3 DNA reads TGTGCCAGTAGTATAGGCACAGGGTGGGCTCAGCCCCAGCATTTT. It specifies CASSIGTGWAQPQHF.

The chain employs TRBV2 and TRBJ1-3, with a tentative D call TRBD1 (5 bases). This CDR3 has 14 residues. CDR1 SNHLY and CDR2 FYNNEI come from the germline V gene. Trimming took off 4 bases at V and 1 base at J, with 8 bases between the two ends. CDR3 sequence (DNA): TGTGCCAGCAGTGGATGGGGGTCTGGAAACACCATATATTTT. Protein: CASSGWGSGNTIYF.